This is a list of T cell receptor beta chains from one sample in a study of cytomegalovirus exposure and HLA in healthy donors. TCRdb keeps only in-frame clones here, not all; method: immunoSEQ multiplex PCR. The table shows around 84,000 clones, with over 75% occurring only once. Sequencing was performed on PBMCs. Receptor source: a human donor in good health. Both conserved end residues are part of each CDR3. D genes are given only for firm matches. Some rows have no size entry. The others give once, few or many, or a class for an expanded clone.

V gene: TRBV5-4; J gene: TRBJ2-1; D gene: TRBD2; clone size: -; CDR3 protein: CASSLISGANNEQFF; CDR3 DNA: TGTGCCAGCAGCTTGATTAGCGGGGCTAACAATGAGCAGTTCTTC
V gene: TRBV29-1; J gene: TRBJ2-7; D gene: TRBD1; clone size: -; CDR3 protein: CSVVDRGNYEQYF; CDR3 DNA: TGCAGCGTTGTGGACAGGGGGAACTACGAGCAGTACTTC
V gene: TRBV6-5; J gene: TRBJ1-4; D gene: TRBD1; clone size: -; CDR3 protein: CASRTTGGLEKLFF; CDR3 DNA: TGTGCCAGCAGGACGACAGGGGGCCTTGAAAAACTGTTTTTT
V gene: TRBV15; J gene: TRBJ2-1; D gene: -; clone size: -; CDR3 protein: CATSRPLGVDDEQFF; CDR3 DNA: TGTGCCACCAGCAGACCGTTGGGAGTGGACGATGAGCAGTTCTTC
V gene: TRBV11-3; J gene: TRBJ2-5; D gene: -; clone size: -; CDR3 protein: CASSLSQGPQETQYF; CDR3 DNA: TGTGCCAGCAGCTTATCTCAGGGTCCCCAAGAGACCCAGTACTTC
V gene: TRBV5-1; J gene: TRBJ2-1; D gene: -; clone size: -; CDR3 protein: CASSGGASNEQFF; CDR3 DNA: TGCGCCAGCAGCGGGGGGGCCTCCAATGAGCAGTTCTTC
V gene: TRBV5-6; J gene: TRBJ2-2; D gene: -; clone size: -; CDR3 protein: CASSRDTSTGELFF; CDR3 DNA: TGTGCCAGCAGCCGGGACACCTCCACCGGGGAGCTGTTTTTT
V gene: TRBV7-9; J gene: TRBJ2-6; D gene: -; clone size: few; CDR3 protein: CASSLGSGGFSGANVLTF; CDR3 DNA: TGTGCCAGCAGCTTAGGGTCTGGGGGGTTCTCTGGGGCCAACGTCCTGACTTTC
V gene: TRBV5-6; J gene: TRBJ2-5; D gene: -; clone size: -; CDR3 protein: CASSPWGHGETQYF; CDR3 DNA: TGTGCCAGCAGCCCCTGGGGCCATGGGGAGACCCAGTACTTC
V gene: TRBV27; J gene: TRBJ1-6; D gene: TRBD1; clone size: -; CDR3 protein: CASSLRDRGPNSPLTF; CDR3 DNA: TGTGCCAGCAGTTTAAGGGACAGGGGGCCCAATTCACCCCTCACCTTT
V gene: TRBV5-4; J gene: TRBJ2-3; D gene: TRBD2; clone size: -; CDR3 protein: CASSPGGGLVTDTQYF; CDR3 DNA: TGTGCCAGCAGCCCTGGAGGAGGACTAGTGACAGATACGCAGTATTTT
V gene: TRBV5-5; J gene: TRBJ2-2; D gene: -; clone size: -; CDR3 protein: CASSGAGRWTNTGELFF; CDR3 DNA: TGTGCCAGCAGCGGGGCGGGGCGTTGGACGAACACCGGGGAGCTGTTTTTT
V gene: TRBV5-4; J gene: TRBJ2-3; D gene: TRBD2; clone size: once; CDR3 protein: CASSLGGLAATDTQYF; CDR3 DNA: TGTGCCAGCAGCTTGGGGGGACTAGCGGCCACAGATACGCAGTATTTT
V gene: TRBV5-1; J gene: TRBJ2-4; D gene: TRBD1; clone size: -; CDR3 protein: CASSLDPRGGSGIQYF; CDR3 DNA: TGCGCCAGCAGCTTGGACCCCCGAGGGGGCAGCGGCATTCAGTACTTC
V gene: TRBV6-5; J gene: TRBJ1-6; D gene: -; clone size: -; CDR3 protein: CASSYSNHRNSPLHF; CDR3 DNA: TGTGCCAGCAGTTACTCGAACCACCGGAATTCACCCCTCCACTTT
V gene: TRBV6-6; J gene: TRBJ1-2; D gene: TRBD1; clone size: -; CDR3 protein: CASSTPGQIYGYTF; CDR3 DNA: TGTGCCAGCAGCACCCCGGGACAGATATATGGCTACACCTTC
V gene: TRBV29-1; J gene: TRBJ2-1; D gene: -; clone size: -; CDR3 protein: CSVEGLALSSYNEQFF; CDR3 DNA: TGCAGCGTTGAAGGCCTAGCGCTGAGCTCCTACAATGAGCAGTTCTTC
V gene: TRBV6-5; J gene: TRBJ1-5; D gene: TRBD1; clone size: -; CDR3 protein: CASSDRGNQPQNF; CDR3 DNA: TGTGCCAGCAGTGACAGGGGCAATCAGCCCCAGAATTTT
V gene: TRBV7-8; J gene: TRBJ1-1; D gene: -; clone size: few; CDR3 protein: CASSLQNMNTEAFF; CDR3 DNA: TGTGCCAGCAGCTTACAGAACATGAACACTGAAGCTTTCTTT
V gene: TRBV9; J gene: TRBJ1-2; D gene: TRBD1; clone size: -; CDR3 protein: CASSEGALGYGYTF; CDR3 DNA: TGTGCCAGCAGCGAGGGGGCGTTGGGCTATGGCTACACCTTC
V gene: TRBV5-4; J gene: TRBJ2-2; D gene: TRBD1; clone size: -; CDR3 protein: CASSRGTGGSGELFF; CDR3 DNA: TGTGCCAGCAGCCGAGGGACAGGGGGGTCCGGGGAGCTGTTTTTT
V gene: TRBV5-8; J gene: TRBJ2-1; D gene: -; clone size: -; CDR3 protein: CADQRAKLYRDEQFF; CDR3 DNA: TGTGCCGATCAGCGGGCTAAGTTATATCGGGATGAGCAGTTCTTC
V gene: TRBV2; J gene: TRBJ1-3; D gene: TRBD1; clone size: -; CDR3 protein: CASSRDRAGNTIYF; CDR3 DNA: TGTGCCAGCAGTCGTGACAGGGCCGGAAACACCATATATTTT
V gene: TRBV4-3; J gene: TRBJ2-2; D gene: TRBD2; clone size: -; CDR3 protein: CASSQDGEGTNTGELFF; CDR3 DNA: TGCGCCAGCAGCCAAGATGGGGAGGGAACGAACACCGGGGAGCTGTTTTTT
V gene: TRBV19; J gene: TRBJ1-3; D gene: TRBD1; clone size: -; CDR3 protein: CASIRDRAGNTIYF; CDR3 DNA: TGTGCCAGTATCCGGGACAGGGCTGGAAACACCATATATTTT
V gene: TRBV6-5; J gene: TRBJ2-1; D gene: -; clone size: -; CDR3 protein: CASRPRDFSYNEQFF; CDR3 DNA: TGTGCCAGCAGGCCGAGGGATTTCTCCTACAATGAGCAGTTCTTC
V gene: TRBV4-3; J gene: TRBJ2-1; D gene: -; clone size: few; CDR3 protein: CASSQVTGTLSYNEQFF; CDR3 DNA: TGCGCCAGCAGCCAAGTGACAGGAACCCTCTCCTACAATGAGCAGTTCTTC
V gene: TRBV4-3; J gene: TRBJ2-5; D gene: TRBD2; clone size: -; CDR3 protein: CASSQARGGGETQYF; CDR3 DNA: TGCGCCAGCAGCCAAGCCCGGGGGGGCGGGGAGACCCAGTACTTC
V gene: TRBV2; J gene: TRBJ1-2; D gene: -; clone size: -; CDR3 protein: CASTRDSNYGYTF; CDR3 DNA: TGTGCCAGCACCCGGGATTCTAACTATGGCTACACCTTC
V gene: TRBV19; J gene: TRBJ1-1; D gene: -; clone size: -; CDR3 protein: CASSNRSLNTEAFF; CDR3 DNA: TGTGCCAGTAGTAACAGGAGTTTGAACACTGAAGCTTTCTTT
V gene: TRBV5-4; J gene: TRBJ2-7; D gene: TRBD1; clone size: once; CDR3 protein: CASSWDSSAYEQYF; CDR3 DNA: TGTGCCAGCAGCTGGGACAGCTCGGCCTACGAGCAGTACTTC
V gene: TRBV7-6; J gene: TRBJ2-3; D gene: TRBD1; clone size: -; CDR3 protein: CASSSTGSSTDTQYF; CDR3 DNA: TGTGCCAGCAGCTCGACAGGGTCTAGCACAGATACGCAGTATTTT
V gene: TRBV6-6; J gene: TRBJ1-1; D gene: -; clone size: -; CDR3 protein: CASTTDRNTEAFF; CDR3 DNA: TGTGCCAGCACCACGGACAGGAACACTGAAGCTTTCTTT
V gene: TRBV6-6; J gene: TRBJ2-1; D gene: -; clone size: medium-sized; CDR3 protein: CASTPHGGYNEQFF; CDR3 DNA: TGTGCCAGCACCCCCCACGGGGGCTACAATGAGCAGTTCTTC
V gene: TRBV27; J gene: TRBJ1-1; D gene: TRBD1; clone size: few; CDR3 protein: CASIRETGVRTEAFF; CDR3 DNA: TGTGCCAGCATCCGAGAGACAGGGGTGCGGACTGAAGCTTTCTTT
V gene: TRBV28; J gene: TRBJ1-5; D gene: -; clone size: -; CDR3 protein: CASSWIPGVSNQPQHF; CDR3 DNA: TGTGCCAGCAGTTGGATACCAGGGGTCAGCAATCAGCCCCAGCATTTT
V gene: TRBV27; J gene: TRBJ2-6; D gene: -; clone size: -; CDR3 protein: CASRRGIFSGANVLTF; CDR3 DNA: TGTGCCAGCAGGAGAGGGATCTTCTCTGGGGCCAACGTCCTGACTTTC
V gene: TRBV4-3; J gene: TRBJ2-5; D gene: -; clone size: once; CDR3 protein: CASSQEGLGKETQYF; CDR3 DNA: TGCGCCAGCAGCCAGGAGGGGTTGGGGAAAGAGACCCAGTACTTC
V gene: TRBV5-4; J gene: TRBJ2-7; D gene: TRBD2; clone size: -; CDR3 protein: CASSSGTSGAYEQYF; CDR3 DNA: TGTGCCAGCAGTTCTGGGACTAGCGGGGCCTACGAGCAGTACTTC
V gene: TRBV10-1; J gene: TRBJ2-7; D gene: -; clone size: -; CDR3 protein: CASSDGGRGAFDEQYF; CDR3 DNA: TGCGCCAGCAGTGATGGTGGCAGGGGGGCCTTTGACGAGCAGTACTTC
V gene: TRBV2; J gene: TRBJ2-5; D gene: -; clone size: few; CDR3 protein: CASLQGETQYF; CDR3 DNA: TGTGCCAGCCTTCAGGGGGAGACCCAGTACTTC
V gene: TRBV5-4; J gene: TRBJ2-5; D gene: TRBD2; clone size: -; CDR3 protein: CASSLLAGETQYF; CDR3 DNA: TGTGCCAGCAGCTTACTAGCGGGAGAGACCCAGTACTTC
V gene: TRBV19; J gene: TRBJ1-2; D gene: TRBD1; clone size: -; CDR3 protein: CATQDRRYGYTF; CDR3 DNA: TGTGCCACCCAGGACAGGAGGTATGGCTACACCTTC
V gene: TRBV29-1; J gene: TRBJ2-5; D gene: TRBD2; clone size: -; CDR3 protein: CSVIVRGGETQYF; CDR3 DNA: TGCAGCGTTATAGTTCGGGGGGGAGAGACCCAGTACTTC
V gene: TRBV10-3; J gene: TRBJ1-1; D gene: -; clone size: -; CDR3 protein: CAIRMTGDTEAFF; CDR3 DNA: TGTGCCATCAGGATGACAGGAGATACTGAAGCTTTCTTT
V gene: TRBV18; J gene: TRBJ2-2; D gene: -; clone size: -; CDR3 protein: CASSLDYTGELFF; CDR3 DNA: TGTGCCAGCTCCTTGGACTACACCGGGGAGCTGTTTTTT
V gene: TRBV5-1; J gene: TRBJ2-5; D gene: TRBD2; clone size: -; CDR3 protein: CASSLVGLSGGSETQYF; CDR3 DNA: TGCGCCAGCAGCTTGGTGGGGCTTAGCGGGGGATCGGAGACCCAGTACTTC
V gene: TRBV27; J gene: TRBJ2-7; D gene: TRBD2; clone size: -; CDR3 protein: CASRAGRSFMEQYF; CDR3 DNA: TGTGCCAGCAGGGCCGGGAGGTCATTCATGGAGCAGTACTTC
V gene: TRBV27; J gene: TRBJ2-1; D gene: TRBD1; clone size: -; CDR3 protein: CASRPTGASYNEQFF; CDR3 DNA: TGTGCCAGCAGACCGACAGGGGCCTCGTACAATGAGCAGTTCTTC
V gene: TRBV14; J gene: TRBJ2-5; D gene: TRBD2; clone size: -; CDR3 protein: CASSPGGTSGGTQYF; CDR3 DNA: TGTGCCAGCAGCCCCGGAGGGACTAGCGGGGGAACCCAGTACTTC
V gene: TRBV9; J gene: TRBJ2-7; D gene: TRBD1; clone size: -; CDR3 protein: CASSLGQTYEQYF; CDR3 DNA: TGTGCCAGCAGCTTGGGACAGACCTACGAGCAGTACTTC
V gene: TRBV29-1; J gene: TRBJ2-5; D gene: -; clone size: -; CDR3 protein: CSVGGRAQYF; CDR3 DNA: TGCAGCGTGGGGGGACGAGCGCAGTACTTC
V gene: TRBV6-5; J gene: TRBJ2-7; D gene: TRBD2; clone size: few; CDR3 protein: CASRSSGESSYEQYF; CDR3 DNA: TGTGCCAGCAGAAGTAGCGGGGAAAGCTCCTACGAGCAGTACTTC
V gene: TRBV5-6; J gene: TRBJ2-1; D gene: TRBD2; clone size: -; CDR3 protein: CASSYSGGAYNEQFF; CDR3 DNA: TGTGCCAGCAGTTATAGCGGGGGGGCCTACAATGAGCAGTTCTTC
V gene: TRBV7-9; J gene: TRBJ2-3; D gene: TRBD2; clone size: -; CDR3 protein: CASSPTTRGGVMDTQYF; CDR3 DNA: TGTGCCAGCAGCCCCACGACGCGGGGGGGCGTAATGGATACGCAGTATTTT